This TCR beta chain was profiled in a study of T cell repertoires in chronic hepatitis B (dated by TCRdb to about 2019). Points on this clone: Its antigen specificity is not known. No base quality values were provided; no much bigger clone lies one nucleotide off.

Taken from cysteine to phenylalanine, the CDR3 has 12 residues. Kept here is only the CDR3 DNA, which spans 36 bases and is read in frame from base 1. Based on the germline V gene (reference sequence), the CDR1 and CDR2 sequences are SEHNR and FQNEAQ. Trimming takes 1 base from V and 4 bases from J, and the germline ends sit 5 bases apart. Library generation was performed with the immunoSEQ multiplex PCR assay. The table comes from immuneACCESS by way of TCRdb, which keeps in-frame sequences with V and J called. Part of the clones is missing from these tables; in studies checked, under half for an unresolved V gene and the rest for unknown reasons. The sample yields approximately 600 clones; roughly 78% were counted once. The top ten clonotypes cover almost 30% of the sample.

Material for sequencing was total CD8+ T cells from PBMCs. The clonotype comes from a human donor with chronic hepatitis B virus infection. The rearranged chain carries TRBV7-9 and TRBJ2-7; no confident D gene assignment can be made. The CDR3 in this case is CASSLERYEQYF. In nucleotide form, the sequence is TGTGCCAGCAGCTTAGAGAGATACGAGCAGTACTTC.